The following is a TCR beta chain sequence with its context. Its target antigen remains unknown. Nothing much larger sits one base from this clone, and base qualities are not available. The entry originates in a study of control samples from healthy donors and cancer patients (TCRdb year 2020). Library preparation used the immunoSEQ multiplex PCR assay. TCRdb carries this immuneACCESS record with in-frame sequences only. Its versions omit some clonotypes, under half of them owing to an unresolved V gene in the studies checked, with the rest unexplained. For this sample there are 170,000 or so clones; approximately 91% appear just once. The top ten constitute around 2% of the sample. There are 13 amino acids in the CDR3, from cysteine to phenylalanine inclusive. The DNA shown is the 39-base CDR3, in frame from base 1. The junction carries 11 bases between V and J, which are trimmed by 6 bases and 4 bases respectively. Sequences SGHNT (CDR1) and YENEEA (CDR2) are obtained from the germline V gene.

The chain uses TRBV11-3 and TRBJ2-3; the D gene is unclear. The sequenced sample was blood. The receptor was isolated from a woman aged 40-49 years in good health. The nucleotide sequence reads as follows: TGTGCCAGCAGTCATACACGGGCAGATACGCAGTATTTT. Translation gives CASSHTRADTQYF.